What follows is one TCR beta chain and its context. Participant reports of clinical history set cohort assignment. The study counted Cohort 3 donors as recovered given two negative PCRs, clearance, or symptom resolution. Germline values: CDR1 SGDLS, CDR2 YYNGEE. V lost 4 bases, J lost 3 bases, and 7 bases stayed unmatched. This CDR3 is built from 14 residues. This sample was included in a study of blood T cell repertoires in COVID-19. Source study methods: Nucleated cell number was recorded as an estimate derived from reference gene primer amplification. Clones were read by immunoSEQ multiplex PCR, and TCRdb kept only the in-frame ones, dropping some. V, J and clone size are those of that table, while D and trimming were read from the DNA. The sample has approximately 470,000 clones, 75% to 90% seen once.

The TCR sequence derives from a woman under 30 who had recovered from COVID-19. Sequenced: PBMCs or T cells enriched from blood (not recorded which). The V gene is TRBV9, the J gene TRBJ2-7; TRBD1 aligns across 7 bases. CDR3 sequence reads: CASSHSTGVYEQYF. Here the CDR3 DNA reads TGTGCCAGCAGCCACAGTACAGGGGTCTACGAGCAGTACTTC.